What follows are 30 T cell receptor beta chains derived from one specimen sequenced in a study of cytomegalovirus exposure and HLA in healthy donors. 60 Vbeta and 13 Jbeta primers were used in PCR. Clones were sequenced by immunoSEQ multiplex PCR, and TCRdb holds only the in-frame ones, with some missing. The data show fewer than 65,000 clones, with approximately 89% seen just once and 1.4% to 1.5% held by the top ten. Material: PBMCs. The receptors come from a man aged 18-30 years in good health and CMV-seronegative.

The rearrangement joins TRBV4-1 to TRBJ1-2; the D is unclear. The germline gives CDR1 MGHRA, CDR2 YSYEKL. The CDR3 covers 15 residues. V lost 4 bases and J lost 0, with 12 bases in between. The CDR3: CASSPSGYPNYGYTF. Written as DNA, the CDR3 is TGCGCCAGCAGCCCCTCGGGTTACCCTAACTATGGCTACACCTTC.

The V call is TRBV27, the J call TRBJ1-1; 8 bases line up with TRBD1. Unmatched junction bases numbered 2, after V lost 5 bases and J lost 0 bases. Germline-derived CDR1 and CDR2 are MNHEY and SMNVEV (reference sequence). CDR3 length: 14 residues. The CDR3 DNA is TGTGCCAGCAGTCGACAGGGGATGAACACTGAAGCTTTCTTT. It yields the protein CASSRQGMNTEAFF.

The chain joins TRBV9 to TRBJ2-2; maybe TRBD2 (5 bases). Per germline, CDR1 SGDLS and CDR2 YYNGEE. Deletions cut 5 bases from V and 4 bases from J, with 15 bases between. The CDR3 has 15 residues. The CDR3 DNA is TGTGCCAGCAGTGTTGGCCTAGCTGGCACCGGGGAGCTGTTTTTT. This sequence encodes CASSVGLAGTGELFF.

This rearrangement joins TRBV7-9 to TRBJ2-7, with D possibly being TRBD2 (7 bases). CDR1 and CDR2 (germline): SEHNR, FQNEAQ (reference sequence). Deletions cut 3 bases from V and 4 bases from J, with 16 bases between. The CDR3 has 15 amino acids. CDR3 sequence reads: CASSFSGGAGYEQYF. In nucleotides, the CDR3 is TGTGCCAGCAGCTTCTCGGGGGGCGCAGGATACGAGCAGTACTTC.

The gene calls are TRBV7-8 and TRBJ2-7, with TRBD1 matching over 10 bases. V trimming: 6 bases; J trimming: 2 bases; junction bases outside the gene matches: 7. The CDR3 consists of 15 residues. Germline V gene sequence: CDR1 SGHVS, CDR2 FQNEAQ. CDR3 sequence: CASRNLGQGPYEQYF. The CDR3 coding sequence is TGTGCCAGCAGAAATCTGGGACAGGGGCCCTACGAGCAGTACTTC.

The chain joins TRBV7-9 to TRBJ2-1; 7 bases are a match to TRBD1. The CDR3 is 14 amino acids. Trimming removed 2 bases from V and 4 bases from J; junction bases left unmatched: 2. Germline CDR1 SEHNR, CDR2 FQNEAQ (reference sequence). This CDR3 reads CASSLRDSYNEQFF. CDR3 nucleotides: TGTGCCAGCAGCTTAAGGGACAGTTACAATGAGCAGTTCTTC.

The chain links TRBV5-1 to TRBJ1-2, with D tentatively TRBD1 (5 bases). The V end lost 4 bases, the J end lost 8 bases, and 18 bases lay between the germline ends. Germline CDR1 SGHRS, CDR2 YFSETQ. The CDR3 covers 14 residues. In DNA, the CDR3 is TGCGCCAGCAGCCCGGCGGGGGACGGCTTCGGCTACACCTTC. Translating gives CASSPAGDGFGYTF.

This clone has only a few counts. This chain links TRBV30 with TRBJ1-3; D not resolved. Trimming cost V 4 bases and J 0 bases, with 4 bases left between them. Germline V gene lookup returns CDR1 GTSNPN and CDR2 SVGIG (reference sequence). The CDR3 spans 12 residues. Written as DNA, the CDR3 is TGTGCCTGGACAGGCTCTGGAAACACCATATATTTT. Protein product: CAWTGSGNTIYF.

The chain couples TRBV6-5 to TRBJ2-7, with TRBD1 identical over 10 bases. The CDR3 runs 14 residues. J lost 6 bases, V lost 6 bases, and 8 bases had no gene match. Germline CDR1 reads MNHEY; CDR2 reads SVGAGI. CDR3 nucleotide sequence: TGTGCCAGCAGAACACCGGGACAGGGGTTCGAGCAGTACTTC. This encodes CASRTPGQGFEQYF.

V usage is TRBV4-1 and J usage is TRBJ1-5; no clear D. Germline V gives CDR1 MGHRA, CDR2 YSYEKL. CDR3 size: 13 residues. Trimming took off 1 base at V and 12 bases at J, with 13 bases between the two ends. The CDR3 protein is CASSQGPNQVQHF. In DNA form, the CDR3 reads TGCGCCAGCAGCCAAGGTCCAAATCAGGTCCAGCATTTT.

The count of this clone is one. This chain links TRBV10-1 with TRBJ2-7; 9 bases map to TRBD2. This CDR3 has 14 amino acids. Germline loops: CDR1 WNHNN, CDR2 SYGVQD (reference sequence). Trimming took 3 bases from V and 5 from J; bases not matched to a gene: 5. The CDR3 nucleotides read TGCGCCAGCAGTGACTCTAGCGGGGCCCACGAGCAGTACTTC. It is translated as CASSDSSGAHEQYF.

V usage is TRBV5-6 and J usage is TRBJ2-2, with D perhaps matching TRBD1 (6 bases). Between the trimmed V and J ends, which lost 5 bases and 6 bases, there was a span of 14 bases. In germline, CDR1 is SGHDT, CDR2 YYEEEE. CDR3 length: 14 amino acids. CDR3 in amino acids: CASSDRKGAGELFF. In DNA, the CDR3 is TGTGCCAGCAGTGACAGAAAGGGGGCCGGGGAGCTGTTTTTT.

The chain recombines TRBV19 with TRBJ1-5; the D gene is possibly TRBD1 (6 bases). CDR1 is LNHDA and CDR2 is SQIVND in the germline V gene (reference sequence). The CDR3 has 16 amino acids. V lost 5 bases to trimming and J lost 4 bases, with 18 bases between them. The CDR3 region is CASSAFLQGWNQPQHF. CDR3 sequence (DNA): TGTGCCAGTAGTGCCTTCCTACAGGGATGGAATCAGCCCCAGCATTTT.

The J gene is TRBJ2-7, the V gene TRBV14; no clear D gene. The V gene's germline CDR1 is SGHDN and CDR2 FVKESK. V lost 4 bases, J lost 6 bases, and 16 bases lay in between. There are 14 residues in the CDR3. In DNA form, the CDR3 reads TGTGCCAGCAGCCTATACACCGGATCAGGCGAGCAGTACTTC. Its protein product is CASSLYTGSGEQYF.

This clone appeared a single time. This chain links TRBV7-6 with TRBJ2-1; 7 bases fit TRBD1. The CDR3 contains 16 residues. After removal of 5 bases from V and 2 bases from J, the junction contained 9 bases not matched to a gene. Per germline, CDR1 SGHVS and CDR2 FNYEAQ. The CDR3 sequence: CASSHFKGATYNEQFF. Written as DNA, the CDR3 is TGTGCCAGCAGCCACTTTAAGGGGGCCACCTACAATGAGCAGTTCTTC.

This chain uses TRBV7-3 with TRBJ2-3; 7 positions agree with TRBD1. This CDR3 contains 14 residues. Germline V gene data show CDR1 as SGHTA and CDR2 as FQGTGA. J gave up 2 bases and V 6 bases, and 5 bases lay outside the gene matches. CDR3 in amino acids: CASSRDRATDTQYF. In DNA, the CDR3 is TGTGCCAGCAGTCGCGACAGGGCCACAGATACGCAGTATTTT.

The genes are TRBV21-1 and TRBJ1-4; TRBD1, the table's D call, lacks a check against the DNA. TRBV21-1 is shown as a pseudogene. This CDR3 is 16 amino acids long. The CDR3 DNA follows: TGTGCCAGCAGCCTCCGGGACAGGGAAACTAATGAAAAACTGTTTTTT. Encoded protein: CASSLRDRETNEKLFF.

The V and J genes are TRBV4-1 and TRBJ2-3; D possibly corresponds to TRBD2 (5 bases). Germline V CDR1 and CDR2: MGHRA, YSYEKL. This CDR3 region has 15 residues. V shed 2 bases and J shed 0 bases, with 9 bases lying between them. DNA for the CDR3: TGCGCCAGCAGCCAAAGCGGACCTAGCACAGATACGCAGTATTTT. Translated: CASSQSGPSTDTQYF.

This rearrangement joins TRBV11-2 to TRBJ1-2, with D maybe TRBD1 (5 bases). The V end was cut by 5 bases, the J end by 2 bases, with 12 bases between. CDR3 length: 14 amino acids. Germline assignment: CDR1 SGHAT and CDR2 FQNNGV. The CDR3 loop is CASSQPTVNYGYTF. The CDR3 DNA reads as TGTGCCAGCAGCCAACCGACAGTCAACTATGGCTACACCTTC.

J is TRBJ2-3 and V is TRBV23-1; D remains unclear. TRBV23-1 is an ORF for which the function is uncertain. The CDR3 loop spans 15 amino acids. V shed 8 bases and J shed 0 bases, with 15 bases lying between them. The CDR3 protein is CASLVHSHSTDTQYF. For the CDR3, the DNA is TGCGCCAGCCTAGTCCACTCCCATAGCACAGATACGCAGTATTTT.

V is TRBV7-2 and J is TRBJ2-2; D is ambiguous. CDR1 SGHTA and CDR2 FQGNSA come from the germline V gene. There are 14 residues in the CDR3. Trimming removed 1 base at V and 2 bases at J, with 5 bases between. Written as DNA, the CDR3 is TGTGCCAGCAGCTTAGTCAGTAACACCGGGGAGCTGTTTTTT. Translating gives CASSLVSNTGELFF.

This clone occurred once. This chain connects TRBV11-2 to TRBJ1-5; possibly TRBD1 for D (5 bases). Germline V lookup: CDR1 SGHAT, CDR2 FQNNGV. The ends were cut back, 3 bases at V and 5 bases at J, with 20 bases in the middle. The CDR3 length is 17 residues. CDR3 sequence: CASSLSPRPRADQPQHF. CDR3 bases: TGTGCCAGCAGCTTGTCCCCTAGGCCCAGGGCTGATCAGCCCCAGCATTTT.

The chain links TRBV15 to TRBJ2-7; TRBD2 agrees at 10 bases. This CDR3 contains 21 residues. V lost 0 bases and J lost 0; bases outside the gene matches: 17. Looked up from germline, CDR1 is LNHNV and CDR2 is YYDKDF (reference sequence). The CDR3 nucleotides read TGTGCCACCAGCAGAGATCGTGGAGCCAGCGGGGGGGTCCTAGGCTCCTACGAGCAGTACTTC. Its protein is CATSRDRGASGGVLGSYEQYF.

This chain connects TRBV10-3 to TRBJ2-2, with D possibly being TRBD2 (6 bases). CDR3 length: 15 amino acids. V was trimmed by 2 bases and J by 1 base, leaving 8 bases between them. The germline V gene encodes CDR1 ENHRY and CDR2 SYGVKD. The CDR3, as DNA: TGTGCCATCAGTGAGCTGGGGGGGAACACCGGGGAGCTGTTTTTT. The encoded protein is CAISELGGNTGELFF.

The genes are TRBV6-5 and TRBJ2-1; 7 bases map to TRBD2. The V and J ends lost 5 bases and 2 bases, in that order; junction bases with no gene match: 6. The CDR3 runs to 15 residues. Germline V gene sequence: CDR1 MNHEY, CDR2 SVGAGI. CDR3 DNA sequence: TGTGCCAGCAGTCGACTAGCAAGAGCCTACAATGAGCAGTTCTTC. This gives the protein CASSRLARAYNEQFF.

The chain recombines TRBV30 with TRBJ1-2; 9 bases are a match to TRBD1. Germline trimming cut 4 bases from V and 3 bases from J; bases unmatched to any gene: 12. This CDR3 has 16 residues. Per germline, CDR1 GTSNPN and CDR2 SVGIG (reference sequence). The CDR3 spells CAWTGDREGQDYGYTF. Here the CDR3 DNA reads TGTGCCTGGACCGGGGACAGGGAGGGTCAGGACTATGGCTACACCTTC.

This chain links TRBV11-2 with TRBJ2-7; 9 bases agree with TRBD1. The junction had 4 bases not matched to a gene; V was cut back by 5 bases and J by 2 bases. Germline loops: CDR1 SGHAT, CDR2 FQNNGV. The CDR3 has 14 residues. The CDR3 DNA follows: TGTGCCAGCAGCAATGGACAGGGGCCCTACGAGCAGTACTTC. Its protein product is CASSNGQGPYEQYF.

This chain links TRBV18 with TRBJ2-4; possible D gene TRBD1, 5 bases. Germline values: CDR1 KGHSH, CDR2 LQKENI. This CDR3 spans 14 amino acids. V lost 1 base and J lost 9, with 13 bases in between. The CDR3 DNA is TGTGCCAGCTCACCACAACAGGCTGAGACCATTCAGTACTTC. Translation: CASSPQQAETIQYF.

The CDR3 reads CASSSRTGNTEAFF. The CDR3, as DNA: TGTGCCAGCAGTTCCAGGACAGGGAACACTGAAGCTTTCTTT. V is TRBV6-5 and J is TRBJ1-1, with 7 bases that match TRBD1. Germline V gene lookup returns CDR1 MNHEY and CDR2 SVGAGI. CDR3 length equals 14 residues. The J segment lost 1 base and the V segment lost 4 bases, leaving 3 bases of the junction unmatched.

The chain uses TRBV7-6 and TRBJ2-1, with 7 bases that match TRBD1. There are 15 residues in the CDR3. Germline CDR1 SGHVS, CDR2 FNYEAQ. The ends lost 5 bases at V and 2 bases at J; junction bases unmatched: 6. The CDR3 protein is CASSLDRQPYNEQFF. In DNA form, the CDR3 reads TGTGCCAGCAGCCTGGACAGGCAGCCCTACAATGAGCAGTTCTTC.